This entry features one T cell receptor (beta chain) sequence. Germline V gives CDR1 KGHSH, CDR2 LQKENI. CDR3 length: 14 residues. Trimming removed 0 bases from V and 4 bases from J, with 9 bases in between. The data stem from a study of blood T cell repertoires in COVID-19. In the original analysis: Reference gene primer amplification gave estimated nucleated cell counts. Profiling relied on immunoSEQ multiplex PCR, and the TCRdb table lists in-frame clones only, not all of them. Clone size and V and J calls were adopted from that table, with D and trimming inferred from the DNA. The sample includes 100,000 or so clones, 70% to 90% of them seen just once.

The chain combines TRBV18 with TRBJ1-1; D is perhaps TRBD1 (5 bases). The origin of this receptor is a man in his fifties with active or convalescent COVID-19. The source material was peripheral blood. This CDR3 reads CASSPPGGATEAFF. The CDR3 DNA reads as TGTGCCAGCTCACCACCGGGAGGGGCCACTGAAGCTTTCTTT. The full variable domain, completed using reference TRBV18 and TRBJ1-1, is NAGVMQNPRHLVRRRGQEARLRCSPMKGHSHVYWYRQLPEEGLKFMVYLQKENIIDESGMPKERFSAEFPKEGPSILRIQQVVRGDSAAYFCASSPPGGATEAFFGQGTRLTVV.